These 6 T cell receptor beta chains came from one sample sequenced in a study of T-cell memory formation after mild COVID-19. Via MiXCR, TCRdb re-called the 5' RACE reads, giving one row per CDR3 protein. The table lists under 250,000 distinct CDR3 sequences, roughly a tenth of them singletons. The sample comprised PBMCs or a T cell subset sorted from them (not recorded which). All receptors derive from a man aged 18 to 30 who had mild COVID-19 (a few samples of this study predate the infection). Cell type and time point are not known.

This clonotype has more than one count but fewer than ten. The J gene is TRBJ1-1, the V gene TRBV7-2, with 8 bases aligning to TRBD1. CDR3 length: 14 residues. V was pared by 5 bases and J by 1 base, with 3 bases of the junction left unmatched. Germline V gene sequence: CDR1 SGHTA, CDR2 FQGNSA. DNA for the CDR3: TGTGCCAGCAGCCACGGGACAGGGAACACTGAAGCTTTCTTT. Translated, it gives CASSHGTGNTEAFF.

This clonotype was seen only a few times. This chain joins TRBV6-6 and TRBJ2-3; no clear D. The CDR3 contains 14 residues. Trimming stripped 11 bases from V and 0 bases from J, with 15 bases between. Germline V CDR1 and CDR2: MNHNY, SVGAGI (reference sequence). This CDR3 reads CAGGPTYSTDTQYF. The CDR3, as DNA: TGTGCCGGCGGACCTACTTATAGCACAGATACGCAGTATTTT.

The CDR3 DNA is TGTGCCAGCAGCTTACGGGGGGGCCGGAGGGAGCAGTACTTC. Translated: CASSLRGGRREQYF. The genes are TRBV3-1 and TRBJ2-7; TRBD2 matches 8 bases. The CDR3 covers 14 residues. Germline V gene sequence: CDR1 LGHDT, CDR2 YNNKEL (reference sequence). Trimming removed 5 bases from V and 7 bases from J; junction bases left unmatched: 10.

This clonotype has at least ten counts. V gene TRBV7-2 combines with J gene TRBJ2-1; D remains ambiguous. The CDR3 covers 16 residues. Germline V gene data show CDR1 as SGHTA and CDR2 as FQGNSA. V was shortened by 4 bases and J by 1 base, with 14 bases between the two germline ends. The CDR3 DNA reads as TGTGCCAGCAGCTCTTTGGTGCGCGTGTCCTACAATGAGCAGTTCTTC. Translating it yields CASSSLVRVSYNEQFF. Filled out from reference TRBV7-2 and TRBJ2-1, the complete variable domain reads GAGVSQSPSNKVTEKGKDVELRCDPISGHTALYWYRQSLGQGLEFLIYFQGNSAPDKSGLPSDRFSAERTGGSVSTLTIQRTQQEDSAVYLCASSSLVRVSYNEQFFGPGTRLTVL.

In DNA, the CDR3 is TGTGCCAGCAGCCCCCGACAGGGGGCGGCAGCTTTCTTT. Its protein product is CASSPRQGAAAFF. The chain combines TRBV7-2 with TRBJ1-1; the match to TRBD1 covers 10 bases. The germline V gene has CDR1 SGHTA and CDR2 FQGNSA. The V segment lost 5 bases and the J segment 10 bases; nucleotides outside the gene matches: 7. This CDR3 contains 13 residues.

A remark on this clonotype: Since a much larger clone is just one base distant, this may be a read error. The chain couples TRBV5-1 to TRBJ2-1; 8 bases are shared with TRBD1. CDR1 is SGHRS, CDR2 YFSETQ, per germline. The CDR3 runs to 15 residues. DNA for the CDR3: TGCGCCAGCAGCGTGACAGGGGAACCCTACAAAGAGCAGTTCTTC. It is translated as CASSVTGEPYKEQFF.